This TCR beta chain was observed in a study of shared clonotypes between healthy human individuals. The repertoire was sequenced with immunoSEQ multiplex PCR; TCRdb's copy has only in-frame clones and lacks some. The repertoire holds 2.3 million or so clones, with over 90% as singletons. This CDR3 contains 16 residues. The V end lost 6 bases, the J end lost 4 bases, and 16 bases lay between the germline ends. In germline, CDR1 is MNHNY, CDR2 SVGAGI (reference sequence). The sequence came from a man aged 18 to 30 in good health. Some clones in this sample may be carry-over from other donors' samples. Sequences were obtained from naive CD4+ T cells from PBMCs. Subset: CD45RA+ positively selected. The chain combines TRBV6-6 with TRBJ2-6; unclear D gene. CDR3 sequence reads: CASRTDAGSGANVLTF. The DNA of the CDR3 is TGTGCCAGCAGGACGGACGCAGGATCCGGGGCCAACGTCCTGACTTTC.